The 25 T cell receptor beta chains presented below share a single source sample, sequenced in a study of ipilimumab plus nivolumab after autologous stem cell transplantation. TCRdb's table, derived via immunoSEQ multiplex PCR, lists solely in-frame clones and lacks some. The sample consists of about 83,000 clones, about 83% of them appearing once. This material consisted of PBMCs, taken in a trial of ipilimumab plus nivolumab as post-transplant consolidation. These receptors all stem from a male donor with diffuse large B-cell lymphoma.

The table lists this clone with a few counts. V gene TRBV5-6 combines with J gene TRBJ1-5; no firm D call. Trimming removed 4 bases from V and 3 bases from J, with 17 bases in between. The CDR3 spans 16 residues. Germline loops: CDR1 SGHDT, CDR2 YYEEEE. CDR3 loop: CASSLGWARNNQPQHF. CDR3 in DNA: TGTGCCAGCAGCCTGGGGTGGGCCCGGAACAATCAGCCCCAGCATTTT.

The CDR3 spells CASRLLDTQYF. In DNA form, the CDR3 reads TGTGCCAGCAGGCTACTGGATACGCAGTATTTT. The J gene is TRBJ2-3, the V gene TRBV5-8, with unresolved D. Germline V CDR1 and CDR2: SGHTS, YDEGEE. V lost 5 bases, J lost 6 bases, and 7 bases lay in between. The CDR3 length is 11 residues.

V and J are TRBV5-4 and TRBJ2-6, with D tentatively TRBD1 or TRBD2 (5 bases each). Per the germline V gene, CDR1 is SGHNT and CDR2 is YYREEE (reference sequence). V lost 1 base to trimming and J lost 0 bases, with 11 bases between them. This CDR3 spans 17 amino acids. The CDR3 reads CASSLLSGSSGANVLTF. The CDR3, as DNA: TGTGCCAGCAGCTTGCTGTCAGGGAGCTCTGGGGCCAACGTCCTGACTTTC.

The chain employs TRBV2 and TRBJ1-4; D possibly corresponds to TRBD1 (5 bases). Trimming left V 0 bases short and J 3 bases short, with 20 bases between. The germline V gene encodes CDR1 SNHLY and CDR2 FYNNEI. This CDR3 spans 19 amino acids. CDR3 bases: TGTGCCAGCAGTGAAGCGGGGATGATTATAGGGGCACCTAATGAAAAACTGTTTTTT. Encoded protein: CASSEAGMIIGAPNEKLFF.

The chain carries TRBV6-5 and TRBJ2-6; D unresolved. With 7 bases removed from V and 3 bases from J, the gap between germline ends came to 4 bases. This CDR3 has 12 amino acids. Germline V gene data show CDR1 as MNHEY and CDR2 as SVGAGI. The CDR3 reads CASMGGANVLTF. DNA for the CDR3: TGTGCCAGCATGGGTGGGGCCAACGTCCTGACTTTC.

The rearrangement uses TRBV7-7 and TRBJ2-5; D possibly corresponds to TRBD2 (5 bases). The CDR3 totals 13 residues. The germline V gene encodes CDR1 SSHAT and CDR2 FNYEAQ (reference sequence). Between the trimmed V and J ends, which lost 5 bases and 5 bases, there was a span of 12 bases. CDR3 in amino acids: CASSARPGETQYF. CDR3 in DNA: TGTGCCAGCAGCGCGCGGCCGGGGGAGACCCAGTACTTC.

V gene TRBV2 combines with J gene TRBJ1-1; tentative D call: TRBD1 (5 bases). The V and J ends lost 4 bases and 3 bases respectively, with 9 bases between them. Germline-derived CDR1 and CDR2 are SNHLY and FYNNEI. The CDR3 consists of 13 residues. The CDR3 bases are TGTGCCAGCAGTGCGGGGGGGGACACTGAAGCTTTCTTT. This sequence encodes CASSAGGDTEAFF.

The chain employs TRBV18 and TRBJ2-5; 9 bases agree with TRBD2. V was clipped by 3 bases and J by 1 base; unmatched bases: 0. CDR1 is KGHSH, CDR2 LQKENI, per germline. The CDR3 length is 14 residues. This CDR3 reads CASSPTSGQETQYF. CDR3 nucleotides: TGTGCCAGCTCACCGACTAGCGGCCAAGAGACCCAGTACTTC.

CDR3 sequence (DNA): TGTGCCAGCAGCACGGGGACAGGGGGTCTAAACATTCAGTACTTC. Translated: CASSTGTGGLNIQYF. The chain uses TRBV7-2 and TRBJ2-4, with 11 bases fitting TRBD1. There are 15 residues in the CDR3. CDR1 is SGHTA and CDR2 is FQGNSA in the germline V gene. V dropped 5 bases and J dropped 6; count of bases not matched to a gene: 6.

The CDR3 coding sequence is TGTGCCAGCAGCCCCCAGCGGGCTAGCACAGATACGCAGTATTTT. Protein product: CASSPQRASTDTQYF. The chain employs TRBV7-2 and TRBJ2-3; a weak D match, TRBD2 (6 bases). In germline, CDR1 is SGHTA, CDR2 FQGNSA. Trimming took off 5 bases at V and 0 bases at J, with 12 bases between the two ends. The CDR3 is made up of 15 amino acids. The complete variable domain, with remaining parts taken from reference TRBV7-2 and TRBJ2-3, reads GAGVSQSPSNKVTEKGKDVELRCDPISGHTALYWYRQSLGQGLEFLIYFQGNSAPDKSGLPSDRFSAERTGGSVSTLTIQRTQQEDSAVYLCASSPQRASTDTQYFGPGTRLTVL.

This chain links TRBV7-2 with TRBJ1-3, with 7 bases identical to TRBD1. Trimming removed 5 bases from V and 2 bases from J; junction bases left unmatched: 9. CDR3 size: 16 residues. Germline V gene sequence: CDR1 SGHTA, CDR2 FQGNSA. CDR3 in amino acids: CASSLETGTAGNTIYF. The CDR3 bases are TGTGCCAGCAGCCTCGAGACAGGGACAGCTGGAAACACCATATATTTT.

V gene TRBV29-1 combines with J gene TRBJ2-2; TRBD1 is a possible D gene (5 bases). The CDR3 is 15 residues long. Trimming shortened V by 0 bases and J by 5 bases, and 13 bases separated the two germline ends. The V gene's germline CDR1 is SQVTM and CDR2 ANQGSEA. The CDR3 protein is CSVEEMAGPTGELFF. DNA for the CDR3: TGCAGCGTTGAAGAAATGGCAGGGCCGACCGGGGAGCTGTTTTTT.

The CDR3 nucleotides are TGTGCCAGCAGCTTGGCGGAGAATCAGCCCCAGCATTTT. It translates to CASSLAENQPQHF. The chain has TRBV5-5 and TRBJ1-5, with D unresolved. The CDR3 totals 13 residues. The V end lost 0 bases, the J end lost 4 bases, and 5 bases lay between the germline ends. Germline values: CDR1 SGHKS, CDR2 YYEKEE (reference sequence).

The CDR3 DNA reads as TGCGCCAGCAGCTGGTCGGGACGGACCTACGAGCAGTACTTC. Amino acid sequence: CASSWSGRTYEQYF. This chain joins TRBV5-1 and TRBJ2-7; possibly TRBD1 or TRBD2 for D (5 bases each). V lost 3 bases to trimming and J lost 2 bases, with 12 bases between them. The CDR3 totals 14 residues. Germline V gives CDR1 SGHRS, CDR2 YFSETQ. Full variable domain (remainder filled in from reference TRBV5-1 and TRBJ2-7): KAGVTQTPRYLIKTRGQQVTLSCSPISGHRSVSWYQQTPGQGLQFLFEYFSETQRNKGNFPGRFSGRQFSNSRSEMNVSTLELGDSALYLCASSWSGRTYEQYFGPGTRLTVT.

V is TRBV11-1 and J is TRBJ2-7; TRBD1 aligns across 8 bases. The CDR3 runs to 14 residues. CDR1 SGHAT and CDR2 FQDESV come from the germline V gene (reference sequence). Trimming cost V 5 bases and J 6 bases; bases outside gene matches: 9. The CDR3 bases are TGTGCCAGCAGCCCCGTCCGGGACAGGCTCGAGCAGTACTTC. Translated: CASSPVRDRLEQYF.

In this sample, this clone turned up a few times. V is TRBV6-5 and J is TRBJ1-6, with a weak D call TRBD1 (5 bases). Trimming left V 0 bases short and J 6 bases short, with 9 bases between. The V gene's germline CDR1 is MNHEY and CDR2 SVGAGI. The CDR3 is 15 amino acids. The CDR3 DNA is TGTGCCAGCAGTTACTCGAAAGGGGCTAATTCACCCCTCCACTTT. As protein: CASSYSKGANSPLHF.

This rearrangement joins TRBV6-5 to TRBJ2-7, with TRBD1 matching over 10 bases. After removal of 0 bases from V and 4 bases from J, the junction contained 3 bases not matched to a gene. CDR3 length: 15 residues. The germline gives CDR1 MNHEY, CDR2 SVGAGI. The CDR3 sequence is CASSYSRDRGYEQYF. The DNA of the CDR3 is TGTGCCAGCAGTTACTCCAGGGACAGGGGATACGAGCAGTACTTC.

A few counts support this clone. The chain has TRBV7-9 and TRBJ2-7; D remains unclear. V was shortened by 3 bases and J by 3 bases, with 15 bases between the two germline ends. This CDR3 is 15 amino acids long. Germline lookup yields CDR1 SEHNR and CDR2 FQNEAQ (reference sequence). CDR3 residues: CASSFYPQKVYEQYF. In DNA, the CDR3 is TGTGCCAGCAGCTTTTACCCACAAAAAGTCTACGAGCAGTACTTC.

This clone was detected only once. The chain links TRBV2 to TRBJ2-5; the D gene is possibly TRBD2 (5 bases). Per the germline V gene, CDR1 is SNHLY and CDR2 is FYNNEI. The CDR3 extends over 13 amino acids. The germline V and J ends were trimmed by 3 bases and 5 bases, with 10 bases remaining between them. The CDR3 nucleotides read TGTGCCAGCAGTGACGGGGATTGGGAGACCCAGTACTTC. Its protein product is CASSDGDWETQYF.

The V and J genes are TRBV5-1 and TRBJ1-3; a possible D gene is TRBD1 (6 bases). V was pared by 2 bases and J by 0 bases, with 15 bases between. The CDR3 is 17 residues long. Germline lookup yields CDR1 SGHRS and CDR2 YFSETQ. CDR3 DNA sequence: TGCGCCAGCAGCTTTGCCGACAGGAGAACCTCTGGAAACACCATATATTTT. Translated: CASSFADRRTSGNTIYF.

The V gene is TRBV19, the J gene TRBJ2-5; 11 positions agree with TRBD2. V shed 5 bases, J shed 8 bases, and the junction held 10 bases outside the gene matches. Germline values: CDR1 LNHDA, CDR2 SQIVND (reference sequence). This CDR3 region has 15 residues. CDR3 nucleotide sequence: TGTGCCAGTAGTTACCTTAGCGGGGGGGCCAGTACCCAGTACTTC. Translated: CASSYLSGGASTQYF.

The V and J genes are TRBV7-2 and TRBJ1-4, with a possible D match to TRBD1 (5 bases). Germline CDR1 is SGHTA and CDR2 is FQGNSA. Trimming removed 2 bases from V and 4 bases from J, with 8 bases in between. The CDR3 covers 14 residues. Here the CDR3 reads CASSLRDGNEKLFF. CDR3 coding DNA: TGTGCCAGCAGCTTAAGGGACGGTAATGAAAAACTGTTTTTT.

The gene calls are TRBV5-1 and TRBJ2-7; weak D call: TRBD1 (5 bases). Trimming stripped 4 bases from V and 5 bases from J, with 16 bases between. In germline, CDR1 is SGHRS, CDR2 YFSETQ. This CDR3 region has 14 residues. CDR3 amino acids: CASSLDILKHEQYF. Here the CDR3 DNA reads TGCGCCAGCAGCCTGGACATCCTCAAACACGAGCAGTACTTC. Together with reference TRBV5-1 and TRBJ2-7, the CDR3 gives the full variable domain: KAGVTQTPRYLIKTRGQQVTLSCSPISGHRSVSWYQQTPGQGLQFLFEYFSETQRNKGNFPGRFSGRQFSNSRSEMNVSTLELGDSALYLCASSLDILKHEQYFGPGTRLTVT.

The chain has TRBV5-3 and TRBJ2-1, with D uncertain. TRBV5-3 is designated an ORF whose function remains uncertain. The CDR3 is 10 amino acids. With 4 bases removed from V and 12 bases from J, the gap between germline ends came to 8 bases. CDR3 amino acids: CARSPVRQFF. For the CDR3, the DNA is TGTGCCAGAAGCCCAGTGAGGCAGTTCTTC.

The genes are TRBV6-6 and TRBJ2-7, with D hard to call. The CDR3 runs 14 residues. V was clipped by 4 bases and J by 5 bases, with 15 bases between them. Germline V gives CDR1 MNHNY, CDR2 SVGAGI (reference sequence). CDR3 DNA: TGTGCCAGCAGTTTCTTGTTAACCGTTAACGAGCAGTACTTC. The encoded protein is CASSFLLTVNEQYF.